This T cell receptor beta chain was captured in a study of immune evolution from preneoplasia to lung adenocarcinoma. Regarding the study as a whole: Later-stage lesions seemingly showed higher T cell density and diversity than normal lung.

Sequencing was performed with immunoSEQ multiplex PCR; in TCRdb, only in-frame clones are kept and a portion is missing. The sample yields about 5,000 clones, under 80% seen once. This CDR3 has 13 amino acids. Germline loops: CDR1 MNHEY, CDR2 SVGAGI. V was pared by 2 bases and J by 2 bases, with 7 bases between. Patients had resection in Japan or China between the mid-2010s and the late 2010s. After pathologic assessment, macro-dissection selected premalignant or tumor cells for extraction. In the case of this clone: Its antigen remains unidentified.

The sequencing sample was made of FFPE minimally invasive lung adenocarcinoma tissue. The TCR sequence derives from a person aged 65 to 85 with lung adenocarcinoma. The chain uses TRBV6-5 and TRBJ2-7; D unresolved. The CDR3 DNA reads as TGTGCCAGCAGTTACGGTCCGACCTACGAGCAGTACTTC. Translating gives CASSYGPTYEQYF.